These 27 T cell receptor beta chains were all obtained from the same sample, sequenced in a study of CD8 T cells in Susac syndrome. Reverse transcription of roughly 0.5 to 1 ug RNA used random hexamers. TCRdb reanalysed the immunoSEQ multiplex PCR reads using MiXCR and keeps one entry per CDR3 protein. This sample has 170,000 or so distinct CDR3 sequences; approximately 93% occur once, and the top ten carry 0.09% to 0.095%. Sequences were obtained from CD4+ T cells from PBMCs. The receptor source for this set is a human donor with multiple sclerosis.

This clonotype was picked up one time. This chain links TRBV14 with TRBJ2-5; D gene unclear. The CDR3 totals 13 residues. Germline V gene data show CDR1 as SGHDN and CDR2 as FVKESK. V was pared by 1 base and J by 5 bases, with 8 bases between. In DNA, the CDR3 is TGTGCCAGCAGCCAAGGACCTCAGGAGACCCAGTACTTC. It codes for CASSQGPQETQYF.

This clonotype was seen only once. This rearrangement joins TRBV27 to TRBJ1-1; D is unclear. CDR3 length equals 14 residues. Deletions cut 4 bases from V and 2 bases from J, with 11 bases between. Germline lookup yields CDR1 MNHEY and CDR2 SMNVEV (reference sequence). The CDR3 nucleotides are TGTGCCAGCAGTTCTCACCCTGCCAACACTGAAGCTTTCTTT. Its protein is CASSSHPANTEAFF.

The chain links TRBV14 to TRBJ2-7; no clear D gene. The CDR3 has 13 residues. V was clipped by 4 bases and J by 6 bases, with 13 bases between them. Germline CDR1 is SGHDN and CDR2 is FVKESK. The CDR3 loop is CASSPIRFSEQYF. The CDR3 bases are TGTGCCAGCAGCCCCATCCGATTTAGCGAGCAGTACTTC.

In DNA form, the CDR3 reads TGTGCCACTTTCGGCGGGGACATTCAGTACTTC. Translating gives CATFGGDIQYF. The chain employs TRBV7-9 and TRBJ2-4; D possibly corresponds to TRBD2 (6 bases). Germline V gene lookup returns CDR1 SEHNR and CDR2 FQNEAQ (reference sequence). The length of the CDR3 is 11 residues. Trimming stripped 10 bases from V and 8 bases from J, with 12 bases between.

V gene TRBV12-3 or TRBV12-4 combines with J gene TRBJ2-3, with TRBD2 matching over 16 bases. Trimming took 6 bases from V and 6 from J; bases not matched to a gene: 6. This CDR3 spans 16 amino acids. In DNA form, the CDR3 reads TGTGCCAGCAGCCTCGGGACTAGCGGGGGGGTGGATACGCAGTATTTT. Translated, it gives CASSLGTSGGVDTQYF.

V and J are TRBV5-1 and TRBJ2-3; a weak D match, TRBD2 (6 bases). The CDR3 totals 16 residues. The V end lost 4 bases, the J end lost 4 bases, and 19 bases lay between the germline ends. Germline V gene data show CDR1 as SGHRS and CDR2 as YFSETQ. The CDR3 DNA is TGCGCCAGCAGCCCCACCGCGGTGTGGGGGGCAGATACGCAGTATTTT. Its translation: CASSPTAVWGADTQYF.

The CDR3, as DNA: TGTGCCAGCAGCCAAGTCGTCGGGGGGGCGGGTAATGAGCAGTTCTTC. The encoded protein is CASSQVVGGAGNEQFF. The chain links TRBV3-1 to TRBJ2-1, with 8 bases that match TRBD2. This CDR3 comprises 16 residues. The V gene end was trimmed by 1 base and the J gene end by 7 bases; junction bases not matched to a gene: 9. Germline loops: CDR1 LGHDT, CDR2 YNNKEL (reference sequence).

V is TRBV28 and J is TRBJ2-7; TRBD1 matches at 10 bases. The CDR3 sequence is 15 residues long. Germline CDR1 is MDHEN and CDR2 is SYDVKM. Germline trimming cut 1 base from V and 2 bases from J; bases unmatched to any gene: 2. CDR3 in DNA: TGTGCCAGCAGTTTATATGGGACAGGGGCCTACGAGCAGTACTTC. It encodes CASSLYGTGAYEQYF.

The chain recombines TRBV6-1 with TRBJ2-5; 8 positions match TRBD2. J gave up 4 bases and V 7 bases, and 11 bases lay outside the gene matches. Germline V gene sequence: CDR1 MNHNS, CDR2 SASEGT. The CDR3 loop spans 15 amino acids. This chain's CDR3 is CASTARGGRVETQYF. CDR3 nucleotides: TGTGCCAGCACTGCACGGGGGGGCCGCGTAGAGACCCAGTACTTC.

The chain recombines TRBV18 with TRBJ2-7, with D possibly matching TRBD1 (6 bases). CDR1 is KGHSH and CDR2 is LQKENI in the germline V gene. V lost 6 bases to trimming and J lost 6 bases, with 24 bases between them. The CDR3 is 16 amino acids. The CDR3 is CASSTMGTSFQGEQYF. CDR3 in DNA: TGTGCCAGCTCGACAATGGGGACAAGCTTCCAGGGCGAGCAGTACTTC.

The chain couples TRBV7-8 to TRBJ2-5, with 8 bases matching TRBD2. Germline loops: CDR1 SGHVS, CDR2 FQNEAQ. The V gene end was trimmed by 5 bases and the J gene end by 6 bases; junction bases not matched to a gene: 8. The CDR3 contains 14 residues. CDR3 region: CASSVGGAGQTQYF. CDR3 coding DNA: TGTGCCAGCAGCGTCGGGGGGGCCGGTCAGACCCAGTACTTC.

The chain carries TRBV25-1 and TRBJ1-3, with D possibly being TRBD1 (6 bases). This CDR3 spans 14 amino acids. Trimming took off 8 bases at V and 4 bases at J, with 15 bases between the two ends. CDR1 is MGHDK, CDR2 SYGVNS, per germline. In DNA form, the CDR3 reads TGTGCCAGCGGCACAGGGAATTCAGGAAACACCATATATTTT. This codes for CASGTGNSGNTIYF.

The chain links TRBV9 to TRBJ1-1; 8 positions match TRBD1. This CDR3 spans 16 amino acids. The V and J ends lost 0 bases and 5 bases, in that order; junction bases with no gene match: 9. Germline loops: CDR1 SGDLS, CDR2 YYNGEE. CDR3 bases: TGTGCCAGCAGCGTAGGGGACAGGATGTGGCAAACTGAAGCTTTCTTT. Amino acids: CASSVGDRMWQTEAFF. The complete variable domain, with remaining parts taken from reference TRBV9 and TRBJ1-1, reads DSGVTQTPKHLITATGQRVTLRCSPRSGDLSVYWYQQSLDQGLQFLIQYYNGEERAKGNILERFSAQQFPDLHSELNLSSLELGDSALYFCASSVGDRMWQTEAFFGQGTRLTVV.

J is TRBJ2-6 and V is TRBV5-1, with 8 bases matching TRBD1. The CDR3 spans 13 residues. Trimming took 4 bases from V and 10 from J; bases not matched to a gene: 4. CDR1 SGHRS and CDR2 YFSETQ come from the germline V gene. CDR3 DNA: TGCGCCAGCAGCCCGGGACAGGTTAACGTCCTGACTTTC. It translates to CASSPGQVNVLTF.

V is TRBV11-1 and J is TRBJ2-1, with D unresolved. V dropped 1 base and J dropped 8 bases, with 15 bases sitting between them. The CDR3 sequence is 15 residues long. CDR1 is SGHAT, CDR2 FQDESV, per germline (reference sequence). CDR3 nucleotide sequence: TGTGCCAGCAGCTTAGGGGAATTAGGGCGCGATGAGCAGTTCTTC. It specifies CASSLGELGRDEQFF.

This clonotype occurred once. This chain connects TRBV12-3 or TRBV12-4 to TRBJ1-3, with D tentatively TRBD1 (5 bases). The CDR3 has 15 amino acids. The V gene lost 7 bases and the J gene lost 2 bases, with 15 bases spanning the gap. This CDR3 is CASTNGGSTGNTIYF. CDR3 sequence (DNA): TGTGCCAGCACGAACGGGGGGTCTACTGGAAACACCATATATTTT.

The chain joins TRBV12-3 or TRBV12-4 to TRBJ1-3; 7 bases agree with TRBD1. Germline trimming cut 10 bases from V and 7 bases from J; bases unmatched to any gene: 10. This CDR3 region has 13 residues. CDR3 coding DNA: TGTGCCACCCTTGACAGGGATGGTAACACCATATATTTT. Encoded protein: CATLDRDGNTIYF.

The chain combines TRBV5-1 with TRBJ2-2; D may be TRBD1 (6 bases). CDR3 length: 14 amino acids. CDR1 is SGHRS, CDR2 YFSETQ, per germline. The V gene lost 4 bases and the J gene lost 7 bases, with 14 bases spanning the gap. The CDR3 here is CASSQGTIGGELFF. The CDR3 DNA sequence: TGCGCCAGCAGCCAGGGGACAATTGGCGGGGAGCTGTTTTTT.

The J gene is TRBJ2-7, the V gene TRBV3-1, with a tentative D call TRBD1 (5 bases). The V gene lost 4 bases and the J gene lost 4 bases, with 17 bases spanning the gap. Per the germline V gene, CDR1 is LGHDT and CDR2 is YNNKEL (reference sequence). The CDR3 is 15 residues long. The chain's CDR3 is CASSPQGSPLYEQYF. The CDR3 region has the DNA TGTGCCAGCAGCCCTCAGGGTAGCCCCTTGTACGAGCAGTACTTC.

The rearrangement links TRBV5-1 to TRBJ2-5, with D perhaps assigned TRBD1 or TRBD2 (5 bases each). Trimming removed 5 bases at V and 2 bases at J, with 16 bases between. This CDR3 contains 15 residues. Germline V gene data show CDR1 as SGHRS and CDR2 as YFSETQ. DNA for the CDR3: TGCGCCAGCAGGGAAGGAGGCGCAGGGCAAGAGACCCAGTACTTC. Encoded protein: CASREGGAGQETQYF.

The CDR3 nucleotides are TGTGCCAGCAGTGAAGCGACAGTTGGGACCGGGGAGCTGTTTTTT. It specifies CASSEATVGTGELFF. The chain joins TRBV25-1 to TRBJ2-2, with D possibly matching TRBD1 (5 bases). The V end lost 2 bases, the J end lost 5 bases, and 12 bases lay between the germline ends. Germline V gene sequence: CDR1 MGHDK, CDR2 SYGVNS. CDR3 size: 15 residues.

This rearrangement joins TRBV5-1 to TRBJ2-3; TRBD2 aligns across 13 bases. V shed 4 bases, J shed 1 base, and the junction held 6 bases outside the gene matches. CDR3 length equals 17 residues. Per germline, CDR1 SGHRS and CDR2 YFSETQ. CDR3 in DNA: TGCGCCAGCAGCGTCTCGGGGACTAGCGGGGGCACAGATACGCAGTATTTT. Its translation: CASSVSGTSGGTDTQYF.

V usage is TRBV27 and J usage is TRBJ1-2, with a tentative D call TRBD1 (6 bases). The CDR3 extends over 16 amino acids. CDR1 MNHEY and CDR2 SMNVEV come from the germline V gene (reference sequence). The germline V and J ends were trimmed by 0 bases and 0 bases, with 11 bases remaining between them. Here the CDR3 DNA reads TGTGCCAGCAGTTTATCGAGGGGGAGTCCTAACTATGGCTACACCTTC. It is translated as CASSLSRGSPNYGYTF.

This chain joins TRBV30 and TRBJ2-5; D unresolved. The ends were cut back, 1 base at V and 1 base at J, with 7 bases in the middle. CDR1 is GTSNPN and CDR2 is SVGIG in the germline V gene (reference sequence). CDR3 size: 13 residues. The CDR3 DNA reads TGTGCCTGGAGTGGGCAGGTCCAAGAGACCCAGTACTTC. Its protein product is CAWSGQVQETQYF. The full variable domain, with the rest looked up from reference TRBV30 and TRBJ2-5, is SQTIHQWPATLVQPVGSPLSLECTVEGTSNPNLYWYRQAAGRGLQLLFYSVGIGQISSEVPQNLSASRPQDRQFILSSKKLLLSDSGFYLCAWSGQVQETQYFGPGTRLLVL.

The chain recombines TRBV6-5 with TRBJ1-4, with D hard to call. In germline, CDR1 is MNHEY, CDR2 SVGAGI. Trimming took 0 bases from V and 8 from J, leaving 22 bases between them. CDR3 length: 18 residues. This chain's CDR3 is CASSYSRVGWGGGEKLFF. CDR3 DNA: TGTGCCAGCAGTTACTCGAGAGTTGGCTGGGGAGGAGGCGAAAAACTGTTTTTT.

The rearrangement uses TRBV5-1 and TRBJ2-7; possibly TRBD1 for D (6 bases). Trimming pared 3 bases from V and 1 base from J, leaving 14 bases between. The CDR3 consists of 15 residues. The germline V gene has CDR1 SGHRS and CDR2 YFSETQ. The CDR3 protein is CASSSQGRRSYEQYF. CDR3 nucleotides: TGCGCCAGCAGCTCTCAGGGGCGGCGGTCCTACGAGCAGTACTTC.

The chain carries TRBV6-5 and TRBJ2-7; D is ambiguous. Trimming took off 0 bases at V and 0 bases at J, with 12 bases between the two ends. This CDR3 has 16 amino acids. Germline-derived CDR1 and CDR2 are MNHEY and SVGAGI. CDR3 nucleotide sequence: TGTGCCAGCAGTTACTCTGGGCCCCCAATCTCCTACGAGCAGTACTTC. Residues: CASSYSGPPISYEQYF.